The clone carrying this TCR beta chain was observed many times. The target antigen is unknown. TCRdb used MiXCR to reprocess the 5' RACE reads, holding one entry per CDR3 protein. The table includes some 10,000 distinct CDR3 sequences, under 8% detected once. Described time point: sample taken at primary tumor resection. The donor population consisted of about 75 patients with untreated, early-stage non-small cell lung cancer. These data belong to a study of spatial heterogeneity in lung cancer. Overall study context: Within raw reads, each unique TCR and UMI combination appeared on average more than ten times. Study-level points and caveats: How many expanded intratumoral alpha and beta TCRs were present tracked the tumor mutation count, which was a count of nonsynonymous mutations. The estimate shows that only roughly 7% of tumor T cells were covered for alpha and roughly 14% for beta chains.

The CDR3 consists of 12 residues. Trimming shortened V by 5 bases and J by 11 bases, and 15 bases separated the two germline ends. Sequencing used lung tumor tissue, obtained at surgery. This sequence was found in a male donor with early-stage non-small cell lung cancer. This rearrangement joins TRBV12-3 or TRBV12-4 to TRBJ1-1; D is unresolved. CDR3 nucleotide sequence: TGTGCCAGCAGTCCGAATGCGGGAGAGGCTTTCTTT. Translated, it gives CASSPNAGEAFF.